Reported below is one T cell receptor (beta chain). What this receptor recognizes is not known. Base quality data are lacking; no much larger clone is found one base away. The data were taken from a study of cytomegalovirus exposure and HLA in healthy donors (dated by TCRdb to 2015 to 2018). Some background on the complete study: According to an earlier analysis of several hundred of the donors, about 190 million T cells yielded 90 million to 140 million unique TCR beta sequences and about 300 Gb of sequence data. The number of donors typed differed by locus, with 629-630 for A, B, C, DRB1 and DQB1, around 520 for DQA1, 600 to 610 for DPA1, and some 450 for DPB1. The study aimed to test whether cataloging public T cell receptors could reveal signatures of past pathogen exposure. In the later analysis, no new phenotypic data were used to find candidate immune exposures; instead, reliance was placed on TCR beta sequences and their occurrence across donors. An early release covering roughly 640 HLA-typed donors comprised around 300 gigabases of sequencing data and around 85 million unique TCR sequences. A later analysis re-analyzed previously published TCR beta repertoires from 550 to 700 donors and added high-resolution HLA genotyping to study TCR occurrence patterns. Four to six DR-DQ haplotypes were handled as single units for association and clustering because linkage in the cohort was strong. In addition to the first cohort of 666 subjects, a separate validation cohort of about 120 different subjects was used. The study combined high-throughput TCR immunosequencing, statistical association of individual TCRs with disease status, and machine learning to predict cytomegalovirus infection status. Using immunosequencing, the study profiled T cell repertoires from 500 to 800 subjects and related those repertoires to cytomegalovirus serostatus. The genetic ancestry cluster associated with self-reported Caucasian donors included 70% to 85% of the 398 genotyped donors. On average, around 240,000 unique TCR beta nucleotide sequences were sequenced per donor among fewer than 500 genotyped donors of the cohort, with around 19% of those sequences being non-productive. All discovery cohort repertoires had been generated on a single sequencing platform. Donor age, sex, ethnicity and CMV serostatus were collected together with the repertoire data. In a later genetic analysis, genome-wide SNP genotypes for about three fifths of the roughly 670 donors were used, and that subset was treated as a discovery cohort. To decide whether each TCR beta V gene segment behaved as functional or pseudogenic, an earlier analysis of some 600 of the donors relied on high-throughput TCR beta sequencing. HLA typing covered class I and class II loci at four-digit resolution. What the research found in general, with its limitations: Most CMV-associated TCR beta chains appeared to be HLA-restricted in a later analysis, and the HLA associations seemed to be driven largely by CMV exposure. According to a later analysis, TCR association rates differed among HLA loci, with DRB1 alleles showing the most associated TCRs and HLA-C alleles showing the fewest. In vitro tests confirmed that a few of the cytomegalovirus-associated TCR beta chains recognize cytomegalovirus antigens. In both the original and validation cohorts, the classifier was reported to diagnose cytomegalovirus status with high specificity and sensitivity. According to a later analysis, parvovirus B19, influenza, CMV and Epstein-Barr virus appeared linked to several top co-occurrence clusters. A total of around 150 TCR beta chains were listed by the study as associated with cytomegalovirus. The authors suggested that the approach could potentially be extended to other disease states and immunological phenotypes. A later genetic analysis reported fewer N-insertions in productive TCRs among donors in an Asian-associated ancestry cluster than the roughly 640-donor mean. Strong co-occurrence of HLA alleles, especially DR and DQ, made assigning TCR associations to individual alleles difficult. In an earlier analysis of 450 to 750 of the donors, most TCR beta V segments appeared in productive rearrangements about 87% or about 30% of the time, broadly matching IMGT annotations. Linkage disequilibrium might explain the correlated functional status among segregating V segments, but an unknown experimental factor could not be ruled out. Because counts were too low, roughly 16 rarely observed V segments, including chromosome 9 orphons, were left out of the earlier analysis of 500 to 650 of the donors. At a false discovery rate of 0.05, a later analysis linked around 17,000 TCR beta sequences to specific HLA alleles. Because HLA typing was unavailable for some donors at each locus, only the typed subset was used in association tests. CMV serostatus was the only immune exposure information available for the cohort. Across donors, most TCR sequences were observed very rarely, whereas some public TCRs were present in many individuals. Some IMGT-functional V segments, including TRBV6-2 and TRBV6-3, could not be told apart with the 87-base-pair reads, so those segments were excluded. In a later analysis, HLA-associated TCR beta chains showed more clonal expansion and lower generation probabilities than non-associated chains that were equally common. Roughly uniform sequencing depth across donors was assumed in presence/absence analyses, although this assumption may not hold. The cohort was sequenced for TCR beta chains only, and without alpha or paired-chain data the features that could be detected were limited. A cluster of highly shared sequence variants was judged likely to represent a technical artifact of the sequencing pipeline. V-gene and J-gene trimming of TCR beta chains was associated with a missense DCLRE1C variant in a later genetic analysis, and the association was replicated in an independent cohort. A further reported finding was that TCR beta sequences accurately predicted the HLA-A and HLA-B alleles for most subjects in the first cohort.

The library was prepared using the immunoSEQ multiplex PCR assay. For the multiplex PCR, a mixture combining 60 forward primers for TCR Vbeta segments and 13 reverse primers for TCR Jbeta segments was used. The CDR3 region of rearranged TCR beta genes was amplified from genomic DNA by a multiplex PCR assay. Amplified TCR beta libraries were sequenced as 87-base-pair reads on the Illumina HiSeq System. The authors' analysis ran thus. Across the roughly 700 repertoires, a later analysis counted 80 million or so unique TCR beta chains, roughly 11 million of which were shared by at least two donors. Raw reads were error-corrected and collapsed into unique sequences with a nearest-neighbor algorithm that merged closely related sequences to remove PCR and sequencing errors. V, D and J gene segments were assigned by aligning CDR3 sequences to IMGT reference sequences. For a sequence to be retained, a match of at least six nucleotides to both a V gene segment and a J gene segment was required. Rearrangements were called productive when the CDR3 lacked stop codons and stayed in frame with V and J; all others were non-productive. Following IMGT convention, CDR3 was defined as the stretch from the second conserved V-encoded cysteine up to the conserved J-encoded phenylalanine. Sequences without an unambiguous match to a single V gene segment were excluded from the earlier analysis of almost 600 of the donors. In an earlier analysis of roughly 500 of the donors, V segments were called functional above 56.7% productive rearrangements and were called segregating when the between-donor standard deviation exceeded 5%. A statistical classification framework was built for diagnosing cytomegalovirus status from the catalog of TCR beta chain sequences. V and J gene assignment, in a later analysis, came from comparing TCR nucleotide sequences with IMGT/GENE-DB human TR gene sequences. Using the TCRdist pipeline, a later analysis assigned CDR3 sequences along with most-parsimonious VDJ recombination scenarios. In a later analysis, each TCR beta chain was defined by its CDR3 amino acid sequence together with its V-gene family, and reads without a unique V-gene family were excluded. A later analysis removed 500 to 650 highly shared, low-generation-probability nucleotide sequences to deal with suspected cross-contamination and a sequencing artifact. In a later analysis, a clonal expansion index for each public chain was calculated from normalized within-repertoire ranks of inferred template counts. A later analysis computed generation probabilities with a VDJ recombination model fitted to out-of-frame rearrangements, and checked the results against IGoR. A later analysis scored TCR-TCR, TCR-HLA and TCR-CMV co-occurrence with hypergeometric tests, applying a repertoire-size bias correction to TCR pairs. False discovery rates were estimated in a later analysis by permuting HLA or CMV assignments 20 times. In a later analysis, co-occurring TCRs were grouped with DBSCAN, and TCRdist sequence similarity was added when clustering was performed within HLA-allele-positive subsets. For co-occurrence clustering, repertoires with fewer than 30,000 or more than 120,000 public chains were excluded, along with roughly five repertoires with anomalous nucleotide sharing. Drawn from immuneACCESS, this table holds only the in-frame rearrangements with V and J called that TCRdb kept. Clones are partly lost; checked studies trace under half to an unresolved V gene and leave the rest unexplained. V and J calls plus clone size are reproduced from that table; the DNA served to infer D and trimming. The sample data list 120,000 to 150,000 clones, and 79% of these were observed just once. The ten most abundant clones make up 6.7% of the sample.

In total, 666 healthy bone marrow donors made up the cohort. At the time of sampling, all cohort members were nominally healthy, though unrecorded immune exposures were likely present. The donor was CMV seropositive and belonged to the group of 250 to 300 seropositive cohort members. Every donor gave a peripheral blood sample, and the peripheral blood mononuclear cells from that sample were used for TCR beta sequencing. Genomic DNA extraction from the blood cell samples was performed with the Qiagen DNeasy Blood Extraction Kit. Inclusive of the bounding cysteine and phenylalanine, the CDR3 is 14 residues long. Only the CDR3 DNA stays, 42 bases, in frame from base 1. V is pared back by 1 base and J by 2 bases, with 8 bases lying between the germline termini. CDR1 is given as SGHAT and CDR2 as FQNNGV, both from the germline V gene.

The V and J segments used are TRBV11-2 and TRBJ1-2; no confident D gene assignment can be made. Material for sequencing was PBMCs. The sequence was obtained from a woman aged 40 to 50 in good health and CMV-seropositive. The nucleotide sequence reads TGTGCCAGCAGCTTAGGGACGGGGAACTATGGCTACACCTTC. This yields the protein CASSLGTGNYGYTF.